This paragraph reports one T cell receptor beta chain. CDR1 is SGHRS and CDR2 is YFSETQ in the germline V gene. The CDR3 extends over 14 amino acids. Trimming removed 7 bases from V and 1 base from J, with 14 bases in between. Sequencing was performed with immunoSEQ multiplex PCR; in TCRdb, only in-frame clones are kept and a portion is missing. The profile shows roughly 250,000 clones, roughly 85% of them singletons. These data originate in a study of blood T cell repertoires in COVID-19. The sequence was collected from a woman in her 40s who had been exposed to COVID-19. The rearrangement joins TRBV5-1 to TRBJ1-1, with a weak D call TRBD1 (5 bases). Sequencing was performed on PBMCs or T cells enriched from blood (not recorded which). Here the CDR3 reads CASSGGRTNTEAFF. Here the CDR3 DNA reads TGCGCCAGCTCCGGGGGACGGACGAACACTGAAGCTTTCTTT.